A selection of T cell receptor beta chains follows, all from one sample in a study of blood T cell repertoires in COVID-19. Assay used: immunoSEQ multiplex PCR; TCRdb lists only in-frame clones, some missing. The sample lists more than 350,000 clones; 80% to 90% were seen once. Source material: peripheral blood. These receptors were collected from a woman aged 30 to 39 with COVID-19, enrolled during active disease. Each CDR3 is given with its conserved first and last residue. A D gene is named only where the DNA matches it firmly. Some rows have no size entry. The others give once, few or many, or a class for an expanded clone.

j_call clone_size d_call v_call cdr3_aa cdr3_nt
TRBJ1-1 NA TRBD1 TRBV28 CASRDRMNTEAFF TGTGCCAGCAGGGACAGGATGAACACTGAAGCTTTCTTT
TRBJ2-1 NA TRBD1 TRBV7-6 CASSLDRGQVPYNEQFF TGTGCCAGCAGCTTAGATCGAGGACAGGTTCCCTACAATGAGCAGTTCTTC
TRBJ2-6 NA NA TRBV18 CASSQGQPGANVLTF TGTGCCAGCTCCCAAGGACAACCCGGGGCCAACGTCCTGACTTTC
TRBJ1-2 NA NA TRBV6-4 CASSDDTRAAYTF TGTGCCAGCAGTGATGACACCCGAGCGGCCTACACCTTC
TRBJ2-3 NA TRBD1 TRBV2 CASSGTGLFTDTQYF TGTGCCAGCAGTGGGACAGGGCTATTCACAGATACGCAGTATTTT
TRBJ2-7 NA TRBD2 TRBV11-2 CASSLESGGEQYF TGTGCCAGCAGCTTAGAATCGGGGGGCGAGCAGTACTTC
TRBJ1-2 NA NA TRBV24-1 CATSDVQGFGYGYTF TGTGCCACCAGTGATGTACAGGGCTTCGGCTATGGCTACACCTTC
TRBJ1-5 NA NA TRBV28 CASSPGQHSNQPQHF TGTGCCAGCAGTCCAGGACAGCATAGCAATCAGCCCCAGCATTTT
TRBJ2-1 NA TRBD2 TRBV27 CASSFGSGNSYNEQFF TGTGCCAGCAGTTTCGGTAGCGGGAACTCCTACAATGAGCAGTTCTTC
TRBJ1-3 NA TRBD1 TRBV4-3 CASGIQGEAGNTIYF TGCGCCAGCGGAATACAGGGGGAAGCTGGAAACACCATATATTTT
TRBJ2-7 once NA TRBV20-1 CSASPAFGGVREQYF TGCAGTGCTAGTCCAGCCTTCGGGGGTGTCAGGGAGCAGTACTTC
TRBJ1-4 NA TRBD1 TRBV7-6 CASSLRNPGQGTNEKLFF TGTGCCAGCAGCTTACGGAATCCTGGACAGGGGACTAATGAAAAACTGTTTTTT
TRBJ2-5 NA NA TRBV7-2 CASSFGQQETQYF TGTGCCAGCAGCTTTGGACAGCAAGAGACCCAGTACTTC
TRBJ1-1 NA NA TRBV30 CAWSSSNTEAFF TGTGCCTGGAGTTCCTCGAACACTGAAGCTTTCTTT
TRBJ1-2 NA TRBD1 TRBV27 CASSLAGTLTGGHGYTF TGTGCCAGCAGCCTAGCCGGGACCCTCACAGGGGGCCATGGCTACACCTTC
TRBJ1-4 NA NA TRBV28 CASRLGQGRGEKLFF TGTGCCAGCAGGTTAGGCCAGGGGAGGGGTGAAAAACTGTTTTTT
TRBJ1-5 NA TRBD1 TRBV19 CASSISTGNYQPQHF TGTGCCAGTAGTATATCGACAGGGAACTATCAGCCCCAGCATTTT
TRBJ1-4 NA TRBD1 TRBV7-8 CASGQGVEKLFF TGTGCCAGCGGACAGGGGGTAGAAAAACTGTTTTTT
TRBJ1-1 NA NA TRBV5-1 CASSSQGRVTEAFF TGCGCCAGCAGCTCCCAGGGCAGGGTCACTGAAGCTTTCTTT
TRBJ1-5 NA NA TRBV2 CASRGDMSYSNQPQHF TGTGCCAGCAGGGGGGACATGTCCTATAGCAATCAGCCCCAGCATTTT
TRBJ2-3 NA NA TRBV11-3 CASSLDGQNTDTQYF TGTGCCAGCAGCTTAGATGGACAGAACACAGATACGCAGTATTTT
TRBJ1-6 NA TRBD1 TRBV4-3 CASSQDLTGTGYNSPLHF TGCGCCAGCAGCCAAGATTTGACAGGGACGGGCTATAATTCACCCCTCCACTTT
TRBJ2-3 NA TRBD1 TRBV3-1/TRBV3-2 CASSRQGARDTQYF TGTGCCAGCAGCCGACAGGGTGCGAGGGATACGCAGTATTTT
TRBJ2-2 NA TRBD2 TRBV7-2 CASSFGPSGAAGELFF TGTGCCAGCAGCTTCGGGCCTAGCGGGGCCGCCGGGGAGCTGTTTTTT
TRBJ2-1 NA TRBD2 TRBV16 CASSQLAGLVQFF TGTGCCAGCAGCCAACTAGCGGGATTGGTGCAGTTCTTC
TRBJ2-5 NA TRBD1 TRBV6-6 CASSTTGGKVETQYF TGTGCCAGCAGTACCACAGGGGGAAAGGTGGAGACCCAGTACTTC
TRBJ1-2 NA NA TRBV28 CASSFEASGNYGYTF TGTGCCAGCAGTTTCGAGGCCTCGGGGAACTATGGCTACACCTTC
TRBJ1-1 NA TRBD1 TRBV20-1 CSASPTGRSTEAFF TGCAGTGCTAGTCCGACAGGGCGGAGCACTGAAGCTTTCTTT
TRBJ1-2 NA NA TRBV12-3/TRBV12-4 CASRPSGGNGYTF TGTGCCAGCAGACCCTCCGGAGGGAATGGCTACACCTTC
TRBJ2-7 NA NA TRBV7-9 CASSLTYQTNYEQYF TGTGCCAGCAGCTTAACCTATCAGACTAATTACGAGCAGTACTTC
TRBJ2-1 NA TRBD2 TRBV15 CATSRKRGLADNEQFF TGTGCCACCAGCAGGAAACGGGGACTAGCGGACAATGAGCAGTTCTTC
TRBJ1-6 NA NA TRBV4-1 CASSQVGGRNSPLHF TGCGCCAGCAGCCAAGTCGGCGGGCGTAATTCACCCCTCCACTTT
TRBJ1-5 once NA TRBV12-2 CASRLATDRWGAEPQHF TGTGCAAGTCGCTTAGCGACCGACAGGTGGGGTGCTGAGCCCCAGCATTTT
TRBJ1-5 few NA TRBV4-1 CASSQPTGGNNQPQHF TGCGCCAGCAGCCAACCAACGGGGGGTAATAATCAGCCCCAGCATTTT
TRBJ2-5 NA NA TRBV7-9 CASSSTYGALLQETQYF TGTGCCAGCAGCTCCACTTATGGAGCATTGCTACAAGAGACCCAGTACTTC
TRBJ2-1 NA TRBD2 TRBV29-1 CSVEGLAASSYNEQFF TGCAGCGTTGAAGGCCTAGCGGCCAGCTCCTACAATGAGCAGTTCTTC
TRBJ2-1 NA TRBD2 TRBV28 CASSSGGDAYNEQFF TGTGCCAGCAGTTCGGGGGGAGACGCCTACAATGAGCAGTTCTTC
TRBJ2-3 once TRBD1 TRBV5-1 CASSSSGGSTDTQYF TGCGCCAGCAGCTCCTCAGGGGGTAGCACAGATACGCAGTATTTT
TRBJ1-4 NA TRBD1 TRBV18 CASSPVTLNRGRIEKLFF TGTGCCAGCTCACCGGTTACCCTTAACAGGGGTAGGATTGAAAAACTGTTTTTT
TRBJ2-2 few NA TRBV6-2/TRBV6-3 CASSGEGGEWGTNTGELFF TGTGCCAGCAGCGGCGAGGGGGGGGAGTGGGGCACGAACACCGGGGAGCTGTTTTTT
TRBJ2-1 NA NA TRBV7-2 CASSPRTRTYNEQFF TGTGCCAGCAGCCCCCGGACACGGACGTACAATGAGCAGTTCTTC
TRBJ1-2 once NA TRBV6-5 CASSYLRQAVISGYTF TGTGCCAGCAGTTACCTTAGACAGGCAGTTATCTCTGGCTACACCTTC
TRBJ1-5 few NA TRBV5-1 CASSLDGAGHQPQHF TGCGCCAGCAGCTTGGATGGGGCAGGGCATCAGCCCCAGCATTTT
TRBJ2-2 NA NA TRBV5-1 CASSLPGSTNTGELFF TGCGCCAGCAGCTTACCAGGATCGACGAACACCGGGGAGCTGTTTTTT
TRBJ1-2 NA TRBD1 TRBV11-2 CASSLPWDREQNYGYTF TGTGCCAGCAGCTTACCCTGGGACAGGGAACAAAACTATGGCTACACCTTC
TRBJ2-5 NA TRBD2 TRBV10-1 CASSSGGAETQYF TGCGCCAGCAGTAGCGGGGGGGCCGAGACCCAGTACTTC
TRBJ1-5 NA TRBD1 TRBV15 CATSIKTGGVNQPQHF TGTGCCACCAGCATCAAAACAGGGGGAGTGAATCAGCCCCAGCATTTT
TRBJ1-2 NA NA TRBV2 CASSEGDTGPYTF TGTGCCAGCAGTGAGGGGGACACAGGGCCCTACACCTTC
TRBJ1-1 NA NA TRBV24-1 CATIEGEMNTEAFF TGTGCCACCATCGAGGGGGAAATGAACACTGAAGCTTTCTTT
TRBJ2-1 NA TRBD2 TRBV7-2 CASVGTSAYNEQFF TGTGCCAGCGTCGGGACTAGCGCATACAATGAGCAGTTCTTC
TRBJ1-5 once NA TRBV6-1 CASSEWAGRQPQHF TGTGCCAGCAGTGAGTGGGCAGGGCGCCAGCCCCAGCATTTT
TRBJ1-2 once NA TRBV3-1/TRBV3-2 CASSPGANYGYTF TGTGCCAGCAGCCCGGGAGCTAACTATGGCTACACCTTC
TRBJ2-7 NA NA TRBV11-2 CASSLDLPYEQYF TGTGCCAGCAGCTTAGATCTTCCCTACGAGCAGTACTTC
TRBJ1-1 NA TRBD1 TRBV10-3 CAISALGTGSGTEAFF TGTGCCATCAGTGCGCTCGGGACAGGGTCGGGCACTGAAGCTTTCTTT
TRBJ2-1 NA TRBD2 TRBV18 CASSLAGGVNEQFF TGTGCCAGCTCACTGGCGGGAGGGGTAAATGAGCAGTTCTTC
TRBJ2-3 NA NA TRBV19 CASSAVTDTQYF TGTGCCAGTAGTGCAGTAACAGATACGCAGTATTTT
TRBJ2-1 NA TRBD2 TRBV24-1 CATSDLVSRRGASGTADEQFF TGTGCCACCAGTGATTTGGTATCGAGAAGAGGGGCCAGCGGGACTGCTGATGAGCAGTTCTTC
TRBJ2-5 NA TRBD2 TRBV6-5 CASSYSSGGTQETQYF TGTGCCAGCAGTTACTCTAGCGGGGGGACCCAAGAGACCCAGTACTTC
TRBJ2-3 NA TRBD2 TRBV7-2 CASGTREAPPTDTQYF TGTGCCAGCGGCACGCGGGAGGCCCCCCCCACAGATACGCAGTATTTT